This T cell receptor (beta chain) was found in a study of Graves' ophthalmopathy and Graves' hyperthyroidism. Overall study results and limits: Among expanded thyroid clonotypes above 0.001 frequency, most also occurred in blood.

This clonotype has a count of ten or more. Its antigen is unknown. Having ophthalmopathy, the donors showed moderate-to-severe activity, CAS ≥3 and NOSPECS ≥4, with disease lasting under 3 months. As diagnostic evidence, clinical symptoms, serum thyroxine, TRAb, thyroid ultrasound and orbital computed tomography were relied upon. The TCR beta CDR3 regions underwent amplification from RNA transcripts. HTBI primers were employed in first-round RT-PCR, then a second-round multiplex PCR followed. TCRdb fed the multiplex PCR reads into MiXCR, producing one record per CDR3 protein. The sample has about 400,000 distinct CDR3 sequences; approximately 20% are singletons. Germline V gene lookup returns CDR1 SGHTA and CDR2 FQGNSA. V shed 1 base, J shed 2 bases, and the junction held 7 bases outside the gene matches. The CDR3 totals 16 residues.

The clonotype originates from a woman between 18 and 29 years old with Graves' ophthalmopathy. This chain uses TRBV7-2 with TRBJ2-7; 8 bases are a match to TRBD1. Material: peripheral blood. DNA of the CDR3: TGTGCCAGCAGCTTAGGGGGACAGGTTGGTACCTACGAGCAGTACTTC. It encodes CASSLGGQVGTYEQYF.